This entry lists 21 T cell receptor beta chains sequenced from one sample in a study of cytomegalovirus exposure and HLA in healthy donors. The primer mix had 60 Vbeta and 13 Jbeta primers. Libraries were prepared by immunoSEQ multiplex PCR; TCRdb keeps only in-frame clonotypes and omits some of them. The table records more than 150,000 clones, roughly 87% of them present only once. Source material: PBMCs. These receptor sequences come from a girl less than two years old in good health and CMV-seronegative.

The chain uses TRBV29-1 and TRBJ2-3; 13 bases match TRBD2. The germline V gene has CDR1 SQVTM and CDR2 ANQGSEA. The CDR3 contains 15 residues. The junction had 5 bases not matched to a gene; V was cut back by 6 bases and J by 2 bases. The CDR3 sequence is CSVTGTSGTTDTQYF. The CDR3 coding sequence is TGCAGCGTGACAGGGACTAGCGGGACCACAGATACGCAGTATTTT.

The chain carries TRBV7-2 and TRBJ2-3; tentative D call: TRBD1 (6 bases). This CDR3 comprises 14 residues. Between the trimmed V and J ends, which lost 3 bases and 1 base, there was a span of 8 bases. Germline V gene data show CDR1 as SGHTA and CDR2 as FQGNSA. The chain's CDR3 is CASSFPGGTDTQYF. The CDR3 DNA reads TGTGCCAGCAGCTTTCCAGGGGGCACAGATACGCAGTATTTT.

This chain uses TRBV6-1 with TRBJ1-5; D possibly corresponds to TRBD1 (5 bases). Trimming took off 2 bases at V and 6 bases at J, with 8 bases between the two ends. The CDR3 is 13 residues long. Germline CDR1 is MNHNS and CDR2 is SASEGT. CDR3 DNA: TGTGCCAGCAGTGAATGGGGGGGTCAGCCCCAGCATTTT. This codes for CASSEWGGQPQHF.

This clone was recorded once. The chain links TRBV30 to TRBJ2-7; the match to TRBD2 covers 10 bases. V lost 4 bases to trimming and J lost 5 bases; unmatched junction nucleotides: 8. There are 14 residues in the CDR3. Germline values: CDR1 GTSNPN, CDR2 SVGIG (reference sequence). In DNA form, the CDR3 reads TGTGCCTGGAAAGCGCCTAGCGGGAGCCACGAGCAGTACTTC. This sequence encodes CAWKAPSGSHEQYF.

V and J are TRBV6-1 and TRBJ1-4, with D perhaps TRBD1 (6 bases). The CDR3 sequence is 15 residues long. Germline-derived CDR1 and CDR2 are MNHNS and SASEGT. V was pared by 5 bases and J by 0 bases, with 10 bases between. CDR3: CASSFKGATNEKLFF. In DNA, the CDR3 is TGTGCCAGCAGTTTTAAGGGGGCAACTAATGAAAAACTGTTTTTT.

The V gene is TRBV10-3, the J gene TRBJ2-2, with 13 bases that match TRBD2. There are 17 residues in the CDR3. The J segment lost 5 bases and the V segment lost 2 bases, leaving 5 bases of the junction unmatched. Germline-derived CDR1 and CDR2 are ENHRY and SYGVKD. CDR3: CAISERTSGGKTGELFF. For the CDR3, the DNA is TGTGCCATCAGTGAGCGGACTAGCGGGGGTAAAACCGGGGAGCTGTTTTTT.

The chain uses TRBV6-5 and TRBJ1-5; D remains ambiguous. Trimming left V 0 bases short and J 2 bases short, with 8 bases between. CDR3 length: 15 amino acids. Germline V gives CDR1 MNHEY, CDR2 SVGAGI. In nucleotides, the CDR3 is TGTGCCAGCAGTTACTCTAGCTGGGGCAATCAGCCCCAGCATTTT. Its protein is CASSYSSWGNQPQHF.

This chain connects TRBV6-1 to TRBJ2-7; 7 bases line up with TRBD2. The CDR3 covers 16 residues. Germline V lookup: CDR1 MNHNS, CDR2 SASEGT. The V gene end was trimmed by 2 bases and the J gene end by 0 bases; junction bases not matched to a gene: 7. The CDR3 here is CASSEPLLAVSYEQYF. CDR3 DNA: TGTGCCAGCAGTGAACCCCTCCTAGCGGTCTCCTACGAGCAGTACTTC.

The chain links TRBV21-1 to TRBJ1-5; the D call in the table, TRBD1, was not verified against the DNA. TRBV21-1 is shown as a pseudogene. The CDR3 consists of 16 residues. CDR3 DNA: TGTGCCAGCAGCGACAGGGCAGGGGCAGGGTATCAGCCCCAGCATTTT. It yields the protein CASSDRAGAGYQPQHF.

The rearrangement links TRBV5-6 to TRBJ2-5, with a weak D call TRBD1 (5 bases). The length of the CDR3 is 15 residues. With 0 bases removed from V and 4 bases from J, the gap between germline ends came to 13 bases. The V gene's germline CDR1 is SGHDT and CDR2 YYEEEE. The CDR3 coding sequence is TGTGCCAGCAGCTTGGACAGGATACGACTAGAGACCCAGTACTTC. Translated, it gives CASSLDRIRLETQYF.

The chain couples TRBV18 to TRBJ1-2; a weak D match, TRBD1 (5 bases). CDR1 is KGHSH and CDR2 is LQKENI in the germline V gene. This CDR3 spans 13 amino acids. Trimming cost V 3 bases and J 0 bases, with 5 bases left between them. The CDR3 DNA reads as TGTGCCAGCTCACCGACAGCTAACTATGGCTACACCTTC. Its protein is CASSPTANYGYTF.

The CDR3 loop reads CASSPRGGVPYEQYF. The DNA for the CDR3 is TGTGCCAGCAGCCCCCGAGGGGGCGTCCCCTACGAGCAGTACTTC. The chain combines TRBV5-4 with TRBJ2-5, with 7 nucleotides matching TRBD1. The DNA end is a closer match to TRBJ2-7, so the J assignment may be wrong. The CDR3 runs 15 residues. CDR1 and CDR2 from the germline V gene are SGHNT and YYREEE (reference sequence).

In its sample, this clone was seen a few times. The chain recombines TRBV7-9 with TRBJ1-1; the D is unclear. Trimming left V 7 bases short and J 1 base short, with 16 bases between. This CDR3 has 15 amino acids. CDR1 and CDR2 from the germline V gene are SEHNR and FQNEAQ (reference sequence). The CDR3 loop is CASTAHIGENTEAFF. Written as DNA, the CDR3 is TGTGCCAGCACCGCACATATTGGAGAGAACACTGAAGCTTTCTTT. The variable domain in full, with the rest retrieved from reference TRBV7-9 and TRBJ1-1, is DTGVSQNPRHKITKRGQNVTFRCDPISEHNRLYWYRQTLGQGPEFLTYFQNEAQLEKSRLLSDRFSAERPKGSFSTLEIQRTEQGDSAMYLCASTAHIGENTEAFFGQGTRLTVV.

In regard to this clone: The same CDR3 also results from other DNA sequences found in this sample. This chain connects TRBV5-1 to TRBJ2-3; 10 bases agree with TRBD2. V gave up 2 bases and J gave up 1 base; unmatched junction bases: 1. Per germline, CDR1 SGHRS and CDR2 YFSETQ. There are 15 residues in the CDR3. The CDR3 DNA reads TGCGCCAGCAGCTTCCTAGCGGGAGGCACAGATACGCAGTATTTT. The encoded protein is CASSFLAGGTDTQYF.

The chain recombines TRBV6-1 with TRBJ2-5; D remains ambiguous. V gave up 6 bases and J gave up 3 bases, with 11 bases separating them. The CDR3 consists of 13 residues. CDR1 MNHNS and CDR2 SASEGT come from the germline V gene. CDR3 region: CASRGQPEETQYF. The CDR3 coding sequence is TGTGCCAGCAGGGGCCAGCCCGAAGAGACCCAGTACTTC.

The chain recombines TRBV20-1 with TRBJ2-1; D gene uncertain. The CDR3 is 10 amino acids. V was cut by 2 bases and J by 7 bases, with 3 bases left in between. Per germline, CDR1 DFQATT and CDR2 SNEGSKA (reference sequence). The CDR3 nucleotides are TGCAGTGCTAGACCTAATGAGCAGTTCTTC. Amino acids: CSARPNEQFF.

The gene calls are TRBV6-1 and TRBJ1-6, with D uncertain. The V end lost 7 bases, the J end lost 1 base, and 14 bases lay between the germline ends. CDR3 length equals 16 residues. The germline gives CDR1 MNHNS, CDR2 SASEGT. CDR3 DNA sequence: TGTGCCAGCACTGAGGCCCAGGTATCCTATAATTCACCCCTCCACTTT. Protein product: CASTEAQVSYNSPLHF.

The sample holds one count of this clone. The rearrangement uses TRBV6-5 and TRBJ1-6; 8 bases agree with TRBD1. V dropped 4 bases and J dropped 8; count of bases not matched to a gene: 7. The CDR3 is 15 residues long. Germline CDR1 is MNHEY and CDR2 is SVGAGI. CDR3 loop: CASSSQGAGDSPLHF. DNA for the CDR3: TGTGCCAGCAGTTCCCAGGGGGCGGGCGATTCACCCCTCCACTTT.

V gene TRBV4-1 combines with J gene TRBJ1-5; D gene uncertain. The V gene lost 0 bases and the J gene lost 7 bases, with 13 bases spanning the gap. CDR1 MGHRA and CDR2 YSYEKL come from the germline V gene. The CDR3 length is 15 residues. CDR3 loop: CASSQDALGRQPQHF. CDR3 sequence (DNA): TGCGCCAGCAGCCAAGACGCACTTGGTAGACAGCCCCAGCATTTT.

This clone was detected only a few times. The rearrangement uses TRBV2 and TRBJ2-7, with unresolved D. Per germline, CDR1 SNHLY and CDR2 FYNNEI. V lost 6 bases, J lost 3 bases, and 15 bases lay in between. CDR3 size: 14 residues. CDR3 sequence reads: CASRRSPLDYEQYF. Written as DNA, the CDR3 is TGTGCCAGCAGGCGGTCACCCCTTGACTACGAGCAGTACTTC.

V and J are TRBV9 and TRBJ1-2; unclear D gene. The V and J ends lost 3 bases and 6 bases respectively, with 12 bases between them. Germline V gives CDR1 SGDLS, CDR2 YYNGEE. The CDR3 extends over 13 amino acids. The CDR3 coding sequence is TGTGCCAGCAGCGCCCAAAGAGCCAATGGCTACACCTTC. This codes for CASSAQRANGYTF.